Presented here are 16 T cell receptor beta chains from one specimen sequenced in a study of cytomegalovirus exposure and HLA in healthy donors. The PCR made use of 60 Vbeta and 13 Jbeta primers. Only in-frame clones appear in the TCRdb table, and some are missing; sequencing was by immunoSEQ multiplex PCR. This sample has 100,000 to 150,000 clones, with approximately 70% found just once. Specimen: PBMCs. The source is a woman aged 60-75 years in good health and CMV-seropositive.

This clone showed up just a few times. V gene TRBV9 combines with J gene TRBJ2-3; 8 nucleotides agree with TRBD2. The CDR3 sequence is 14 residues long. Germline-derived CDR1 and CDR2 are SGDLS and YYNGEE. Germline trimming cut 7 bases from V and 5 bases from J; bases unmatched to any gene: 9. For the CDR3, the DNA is TGTGCCAGCGGTGACGGGGGGGTTGGAGATACGCAGTATTTT. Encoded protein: CASGDGGVGDTQYF.

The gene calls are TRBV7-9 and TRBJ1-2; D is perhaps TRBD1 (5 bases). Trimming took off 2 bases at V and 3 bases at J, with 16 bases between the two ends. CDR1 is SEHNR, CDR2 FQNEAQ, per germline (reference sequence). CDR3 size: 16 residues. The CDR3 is CASSLFGTPGYYGYTF. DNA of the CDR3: TGTGCCAGCAGCTTATTCGGTACCCCAGGGTACTATGGCTACACCTTC.

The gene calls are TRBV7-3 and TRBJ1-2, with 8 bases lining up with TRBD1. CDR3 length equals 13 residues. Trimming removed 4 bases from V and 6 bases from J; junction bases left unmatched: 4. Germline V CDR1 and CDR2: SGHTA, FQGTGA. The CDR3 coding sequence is TGTGCCAGCAGCTCGGACAGGGTCCATGGCTACACCTTC. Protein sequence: CASSSDRVHGYTF.

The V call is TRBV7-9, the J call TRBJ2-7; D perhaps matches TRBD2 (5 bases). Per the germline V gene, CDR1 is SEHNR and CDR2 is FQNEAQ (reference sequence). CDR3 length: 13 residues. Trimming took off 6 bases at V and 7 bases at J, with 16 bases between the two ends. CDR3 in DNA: TGTGCCAGCAGGAGAGAGGGTGGTCGGGAGCAGTACTTC. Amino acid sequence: CASRREGGREQYF.

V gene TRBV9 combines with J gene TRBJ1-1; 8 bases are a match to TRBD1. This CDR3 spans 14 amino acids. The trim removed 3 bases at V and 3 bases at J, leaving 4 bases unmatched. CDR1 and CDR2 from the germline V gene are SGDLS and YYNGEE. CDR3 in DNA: TGTGCCAGCAGCGCTCCGACAGGGGACACTGAAGCTTTCTTT. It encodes CASSAPTGDTEAFF.

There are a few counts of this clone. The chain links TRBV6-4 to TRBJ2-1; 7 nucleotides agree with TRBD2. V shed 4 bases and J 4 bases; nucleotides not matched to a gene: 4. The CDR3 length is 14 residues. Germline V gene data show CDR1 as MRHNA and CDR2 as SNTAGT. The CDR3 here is CASSGGGLYNEQFF. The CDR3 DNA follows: TGTGCCAGCAGTGGGGGGGGATTATACAATGAGCAGTTCTTC.

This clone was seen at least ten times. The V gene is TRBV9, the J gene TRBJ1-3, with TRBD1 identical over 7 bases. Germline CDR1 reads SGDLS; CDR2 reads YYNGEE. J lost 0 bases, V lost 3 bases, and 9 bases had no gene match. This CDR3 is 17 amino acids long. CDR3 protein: CASSADRGQLSGNTIYF. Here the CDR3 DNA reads TGTGCCAGCAGCGCCGATCGGGGACAGCTCTCTGGAAACACCATATATTTT.

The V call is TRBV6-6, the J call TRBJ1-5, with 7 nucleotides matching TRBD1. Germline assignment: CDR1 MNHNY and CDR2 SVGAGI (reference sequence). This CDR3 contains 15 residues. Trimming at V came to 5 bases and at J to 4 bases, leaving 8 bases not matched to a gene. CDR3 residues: CASSGSGGINQPQHF. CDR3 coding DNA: TGTGCCAGCAGTGGTTCAGGGGGTATTAATCAGCCCCAGCATTTT.

Here the CDR3 reads CSVEADRAGETQYF. Written as DNA, the CDR3 is TGCAGCGTTGAAGCCGACAGGGCGGGCGAGACCCAGTACTTC. This rearrangement joins TRBV29-1 to TRBJ2-5; the match to TRBD1 covers 7 bases. CDR1 SQVTM and CDR2 ANQGSEA come from the germline V gene. The CDR3 sequence is 14 residues long. With V trimmed by 1 base and J by 5 bases, 7 bases remained unmatched.

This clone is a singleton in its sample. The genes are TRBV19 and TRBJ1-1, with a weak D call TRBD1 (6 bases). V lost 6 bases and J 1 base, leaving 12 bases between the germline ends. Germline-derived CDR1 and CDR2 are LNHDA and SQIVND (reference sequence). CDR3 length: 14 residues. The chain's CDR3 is CASRPRGANTEAFF. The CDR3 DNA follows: TGTGCCAGTAGACCCAGGGGTGCGAACACTGAAGCTTTCTTT.

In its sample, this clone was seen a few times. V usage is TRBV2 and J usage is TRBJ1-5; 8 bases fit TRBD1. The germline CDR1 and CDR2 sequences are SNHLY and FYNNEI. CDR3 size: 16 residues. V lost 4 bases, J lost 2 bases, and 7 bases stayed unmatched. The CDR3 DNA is TGTGCCAGCAGTGTCAGGGGGCGCTTCGGCAATCAGCCCCAGCATTTT. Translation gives CASSVRGRFGNQPQHF. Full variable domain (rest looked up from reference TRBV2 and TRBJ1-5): EPEVTQTPSHQVTQMGQEVILRCVPISNHLYFYWYRQILGQKVEFLVSFYNNEISEKSEIFDDQFSVERPDGSNFTLKIRSTKLEDSAMYFCASSVRGRFGNQPQHFGDGTRLSIL.

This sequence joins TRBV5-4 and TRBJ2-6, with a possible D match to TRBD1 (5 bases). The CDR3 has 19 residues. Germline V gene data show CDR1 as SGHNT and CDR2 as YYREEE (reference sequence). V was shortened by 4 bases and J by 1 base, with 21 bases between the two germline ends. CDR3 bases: TGTGCCAGCAGCGCTCCAGGGAATGTTCCCCAATCTGGGGCCAACGTCCTGACTTTC. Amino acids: CASSAPGNVPQSGANVLTF.

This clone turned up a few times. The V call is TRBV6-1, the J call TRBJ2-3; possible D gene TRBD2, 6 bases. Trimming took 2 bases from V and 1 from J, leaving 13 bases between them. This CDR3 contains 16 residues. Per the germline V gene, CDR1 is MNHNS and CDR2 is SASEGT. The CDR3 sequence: CASSESRRGGTDTQYF. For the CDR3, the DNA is TGTGCCAGCAGTGAAAGTAGGAGGGGAGGCACAGATACGCAGTATTTT.

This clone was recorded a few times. CDR3: CASSYYRWYGYTF. As DNA, the CDR3 is TGTGCCAGCAGTTACTACAGGTGGTATGGCTACACCTTC. This sequence joins TRBV6-5 and TRBJ1-2, with a weak D call TRBD1 (5 bases). Trimming stripped 1 base from V and 5 bases from J, with 8 bases between. The CDR3 totals 13 residues. Germline V gene data show CDR1 as MNHEY and CDR2 as SVGAGI.

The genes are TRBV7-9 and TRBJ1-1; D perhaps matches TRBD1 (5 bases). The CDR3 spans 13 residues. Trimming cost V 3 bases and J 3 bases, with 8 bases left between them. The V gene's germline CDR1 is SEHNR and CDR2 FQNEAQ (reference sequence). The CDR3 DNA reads TGTGCCAGCAGCTTCGGGGGTCACACTGAAGCTTTCTTT. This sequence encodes CASSFGGHTEAFF.

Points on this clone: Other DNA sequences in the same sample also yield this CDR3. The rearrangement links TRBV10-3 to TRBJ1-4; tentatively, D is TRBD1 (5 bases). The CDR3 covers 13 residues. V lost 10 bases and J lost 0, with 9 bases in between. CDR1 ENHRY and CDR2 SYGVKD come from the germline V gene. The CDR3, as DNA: TGTGCCACCAGACAGACAACTAATGAAAAACTGTTTTTT. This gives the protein CATRQTTNEKLFF.